The rows below give T cell receptor beta chains drawn from one sample of a study of blood T cell repertoires in COVID-19. Data came from immunoSEQ multiplex PCR; TCRdb stores just in-frame clones and leaves some out. The table records 95,000 to 100,000 clones, 86% of them present only once. Sequenced: peripheral blood. The source is a man at least 80 years old with acute or convalescent COVID-19. Both conserved end residues are part of each CDR3. The D gene is left open where the match is weak. The listing skips clone size in some rows; elsewhere it reads once, few, many or a size class.

NA	TRBV5-4	TRBD2	TRBJ2-5	CASSQSSGRARETQYF	TGTGCCAGCAGCCAATCTAGCGGGAGGGCCAGAGAGACCCAGTACTTC
NA	TRBV6-5	NA	TRBJ1-2	CASSPSLNYGYTF	TGTGCCAGCAGTCCCAGTTTGAACTATGGCTACACCTTC
NA	TRBV4-2	TRBD1	TRBJ2-5	CASSPGGGAGGRETQYF	TGTGCCAGCAGCCCGGGCGGCGGGGCAGGGGGCAGAGAGACCCAGTACTTC
NA	TRBV5-1	TRBD2	TRBJ2-1	CASSLELAGGNEQFF	TGCGCCAGCAGCTTGGAACTAGCGGGAGGAAATGAGCAGTTCTTC
NA	TRBV19	TRBD1	TRBJ1-3	CASGGTASGNTIYF	TGTGCCAGTGGCGGGACAGCCTCTGGAAACACCATATATTTT
NA	TRBV7-2	NA	TRBJ2-2	CASSLSRGANTGELFF	TGTGCCAGCAGCTTAAGTCGGGGGGCCAACACCGGGGAGCTGTTTTTT
NA	TRBV7-2	TRBD2	TRBJ2-3	CASSLELAGGTDTQYF	TGTGCCAGCAGCTTAGAACTAGCGGGAGGCACAGATACGCAGTATTTT
NA	TRBV2	TRBD1	TRBJ2-7	CASSPGQGAYEQYF	TGTGCCAGTTCGCCGGGACAGGGGGCCTACGAGCAGTACTTC
NA	TRBV7-2	NA	TRBJ1-4	CASSTNTLEKLFF	TGTGCCAGCAGCACCAATACTTTGGAAAAACTGTTTTTT
NA	TRBV25-1	NA	TRBJ1-2	CASSQWGHRGGYTF	TGTGCCAGCAGTCAATGGGGGCACCGAGGAGGCTACACCTTC
NA	TRBV27	TRBD1	TRBJ2-2	CASKTGQGNTGELFF	TGTGCCAGCAAGACGGGACAGGGGAACACCGGGGAGCTGTTTTTT
NA	TRBV28	TRBD2	TRBJ2-1	CASSGALAASYNEQFF	TGTGCCAGCAGTGGGGCCCTAGCGGCCTCCTACAATGAGCAGTTCTTC
NA	TRBV3-1/TRBV3-2	TRBD2	TRBJ2-5	CASSLSGIAGVKTQYF	TGTGCCAGCAGCCTAAGCGGAATAGCGGGAGTGAAGACCCAGTACTTC
NA	TRBV5-5	TRBD1	TRBJ2-5	CASSFRGGGETQYF	TGTGCCAGCAGCTTCAGAGGGGGCGGAGAGACCCAGTACTTC
once	TRBV9	NA	TRBJ2-2	CASARTITGELFF	TGTGCCAGCGCAAGGACTATTACCGGGGAGCTGTTTTTT
NA	TRBV28	NA	TRBJ1-3	CASDSSGNTIYF	TGTGCCAGCGACAGCTCTGGAAACACCATATATTTT
NA	TRBV19	TRBD1	TRBJ2-5	CASSPSRDRVQETQYF	TGTGCCAGTAGCCCGTCCCGGGACAGGGTACAAGAGACCCAGTACTTC